These T cell receptor beta chains were read from a single sample in a study of regulatory and conventional T cells in RAG deficiency. Measured with immunoSEQ multiplex PCR; TCRdb has only the in-frame clones, and not every one. The table has more than 35,000 clones, 90% seen once. The same sample was also used in a study of regulatory T cells.

Sequenced input: CD4+ effector T cells sorted from blood. Receptor source: a human donor in good health. The CDR3 runs from the conserved cysteine through the conserved F or W. A D gene is named only where the DNA matches it firmly. Clone size is stated in some rows and not others, as once, few, many or a class when expanded.

size,D,V,J,DNA,CDR3
NA,NA,TRBV5-1,TRBJ2-3,TGCGCCAGCAGCTTGAGCTATACGCAGTATTTT,CASSLSYTQYF
NA,NA,TRBV2,TRBJ1-5,TGTGCCAGCAGACAGAGCACCTATAGCAATCAGCCCCAGCATTTT,CASRQSTYSNQPQHF
NA,NA,TRBV5-4,TRBJ2-1,TGTGCCAGCAGCTTTTGGAGGGGGGAGTACAATGAGCAGTTCTTC,CASSFWRGEYNEQFF
once,TRBD1,TRBV6-5,TRBJ1-2,TGTGCCAGCAGTTACTCCCCGACAGGGGAGGGCTATGGCTACACCTTC,CASSYSPTGEGYGYTF
NA,NA,TRBV7-9,TRBJ2-6,TGTGCCAGCAGCTTAGTGAGGGGCCTTGGGTCTGGGGCCAACGTCCTGACTTTC,CASSLVRGLGSGANVLTF
NA,NA,TRBV19,TRBJ2-2,TGTGCCAGTAGTATACTCTTCGGGGAGCTGTTTTTT,CASSILFGELFF
NA,NA,TRBV6-6,TRBJ1-6,TGTGCCAGCAACCCCACGGTCAATTCACCCCTCCACTTT,CASNPTVNSPLHF
NA,NA,TRBV11-2,TRBJ2-3,TGTGCCAGCAGCCAAATTAGCCCCGGGTGGCTTTCCATGGATACGCAGTATTTT,CASSQISPGWLSMDTQYF
NA,NA,TRBV11-3,TRBJ1-1,TGTGCCAGCAAAGCGAACAAGGGGCGGAACACTGAAGCTTTCTTT,CASKANKGRNTEAFF
NA,NA,TRBV28,TRBJ2-6,TGTGCCAGCAGTTCCGCCGGGATTTCCAACGTCCTGACTTTC,CASSSAGISNVLTF
NA,NA,TRBV15,TRBJ1-4,TGTGCCACCAGCAGTAGTGGGAAACTGTTTTTT,CATSSSGKLFF
NA,NA,TRBV6-5,TRBJ1-2,TGTGCCAGCAGTCCCAGGGGAAGGACCTATGGCTACACCTTC,CASSPRGRTYGYTF
NA,NA,TRBV6-1,TRBJ2-2,TGTGCCAGCAGTGAACCGGGGGGCGCATGGTCCGGGGAGCTGTTTTTT,CASSEPGGAWSGELFF
NA,NA,TRBV7-3,TRBJ2-1,TGTGCCAGCAGCTTAGGTGGAGGGTATGAGCAGTTCTTC,CASSLGGGYEQFF
NA,NA,TRBV7-8,TRBJ1-3,TGTGCCAGCAGCTTAGGCGTTGTAGGGGGCTCTGGAAACACCATATATTTT,CASSLGVVGGSGNTIYF
NA,NA,TRBV18,TRBJ2-2,TGTGCCAGCTCACCATTTACAGTACGTCTCCCCGGGGAGCTGTTTTTT,CASSPFTVRLPGELFF
once,NA,TRBV5-1,TRBJ2-2,TGCGCCACTACACCGGGACACCAGAACACCGGGGAGCTGTTTTTT,CATTPGHQNTGELFF
NA,TRBD1,TRBV7-3,TRBJ1-1,TGTGCCAGCAGCTTACAGGGACAGGGGATCACTGAAGCTTTCTTT,CASSLQGQGITEAFF
once,NA,TRBV6-6,TRBJ2-7,TGTGCCAGCAGAGAGTTCAGAGAGCAGTACTTC,CASREFREQYF
NA,NA,TRBV4-2,TRBJ2-7,TGTGCCAGCAGCCAAGGGACTATCTACGAGCAGTACTTC,CASSQGTIYEQYF
NA,NA,TRBV6-5,TRBJ1-1,TGTGCCAGCAGTGTTGACCAGGATTCGACTGAAGCTTTCTTT,CASSVDQDSTEAFF
NA,TRBD2,TRBV5-1,TRBJ2-1,TGCGCCAGCAGCTTGATTGGGACTAGCGGTGACAATGAGCAGTTCTTC,CASSLIGTSGDNEQFF
NA,NA,TRBV28,TRBJ1-2,TGTGCCAGCAGCTCGGGGGGGCGCTATGGCTACACCTTC,CASSSGGRYGYTF
NA,NA,TRBV2,TRBJ2-1,TGTGCCAGCAGTGAGGAGGGTGAGCAGTTCTTC,CASSEEGEQFF
NA,TRBD2,TRBV30,TRBJ2-1,TGTGCCTGGAGCCTAAAGTTCGGGGGGTTAGGCAATGAGCAGTTCTTC,CAWSLKFGGLGNEQFF
NA,NA,TRBV21-1,TRBJ2-1,TGTGCCAGCAGCAAAGCTATCGGGCTAGCGGGAACAAGGTCCTACAATGAGCAGTTCTTC,CASSKAIGLAGTRSYNEQFF
once,TRBD2,TRBV19,TRBJ2-1,TGTGCCACTAGAGCTCCTAGCGGGAGGGGATCCTACAATGAGCAGTTCTTC,CATRAPSGRGSYNEQFF
NA,NA,TRBV5-8,TRBJ2-5,TGTGCCAGCAGCCCGGGACGGACGTACCAAGAGACCCAGTACTTC,CASSPGRTYQETQYF
NA,TRBD1,TRBV2,TRBJ2-2,TGTGCCAGCAGTGGGGGACAGGGCGCGGCCGGGGAGCTGTTTTTT,CASSGGQGAAGELFF
NA,NA,TRBV7-6,TRBJ1-4,TGTGCCAGCAGCAAGACAGCGGTGGGTGAAAAACTGTTTTTT,CASSKTAVGEKLFF
NA,TRBD2,TRBV5-4,TRBJ2-3,TGTGCCAGCAGCTTGTCGGGACTAGCGGGGTCAGATACGCAGTATTTT,CASSLSGLAGSDTQYF
NA,NA,TRBV18,TRBJ1-1,TGTGCCAGCTCACCATCCGACACCCGGGGAGCTTTCTTT,CASSPSDTRGAFF
NA,NA,TRBV27,TRBJ1-1,TGTGCCAGCAGTTTTCGTGTAAACGACATGAACACTGAAGCTTTCTTT,CASSFRVNDMNTEAFF
NA,NA,TRBV18,TRBJ1-2,TGTGCCAGCTCACGGCAGGGTGGTTATGGCTACACCTTC,CASSRQGGYGYTF
NA,NA,TRBV4-1,TRBJ2-5,TGCGCCAGCAGCAGACTGGACGGGCGCGGGGAGACCCAGTACTTC,CASSRLDGRGETQYF
NA,NA,TRBV27,TRBJ1-2,TGTGCCAGCGGGGAAAGAAACTATGGCTACACCTTC,CASGERNYGYTF
NA,NA,TRBV15,TRBJ2-1,TGTGCCACCAGCAAGGAGCGGGACAACAATGAGCAGTTCTTC,CATSKERDNNEQFF
NA,NA,TRBV9,TRBJ2-3,TGTGCCAGCAGCGTAGAGGGCGTCCCAGTAGATACGCAGTATTTT,CASSVEGVPVDTQYF
NA,NA,TRBV6-6,TRBJ1-1,TGTGCCAGCAGTTACTCGTGGCAGACGAACACTGAAGCTTTCTTT,CASSYSWQTNTEAFF
NA,NA,TRBV9,TRBJ1-1,TGTGCCAGCAGCGTAGATAGCAGACAGTCGAACACTGAAGCTTTCTTT,CASSVDSRQSNTEAFF
NA,NA,TRBV19,TRBJ2-7,TGTGCCAGTAGTCGTAACGGAGCCTACGAGCAGTACTTC,CASSRNGAYEQYF
NA,NA,TRBV30,TRBJ2-7,TGTGCCTGGAGTGTCAGCCCCTACGAGCAGTACTTC,CAWSVSPYEQYF
NA,TRBD1,TRBV15,TRBJ1-1,TGTGCCACCAAGGGACAGGGGGCGAACACTGAAGCTTTCTTT,CATKGQGANTEAFF
NA,NA,TRBV5-1,TRBJ1-1,TGCGCCAGCAGCTGGGCTATCTCCGGGCCCGGCGATGAAGCTTTCTTT,CASSWAISGPGDEAFF
NA,NA,TRBV6-5,TRBJ1-4,TGTGCCGGTAGAGGGGCTAATGAAAAACTGTTTTTT,CAGRGANEKLFF
NA,NA,TRBV5-1,TRBJ1-1,TGCGCCAGCAGGGGACGGCTTAACACTGAAGCTTTCTTT,CASRGRLNTEAFF
NA,TRBD2,TRBV25-1,TRBJ2-1,TGTGCCAGCAGTAACCGCCACGGGGGGGGTAACAATGAGCAGTTCTTC,CASSNRHGGGNNEQFF
NA,NA,TRBV9,TRBJ1-3,TGTGCCAGCAGCGTAAATCTACCTGGAAACACCATATATTTT,CASSVNLPGNTIYF
NA,TRBD1,TRBV13,TRBJ1-2,TGTGCCAGCAGCGAGGGGGCGGTTAACTATGGCTACACCTTC,CASSEGAVNYGYTF
NA,NA,TRBV5-5,TRBJ1-1,TGTGCCAGCAGCTTGGATTGGGTCAACACTGAAGCTTTCTTT,CASSLDWVNTEAFF
NA,NA,TRBV5-6,TRBJ1-1,TGTGCCAGCAGCTTATGGGGAGTAGGCACTGAAGCTTTCTTT,CASSLWGVGTEAFF
few,NA,TRBV7-9,TRBJ1-2,TGTGCCAGCAGCTTACCGACCGGGACTTGGAGTGGCTACACCTTC,CASSLPTGTWSGYTF
NA,NA,TRBV12-5,TRBJ2-2,TGTGCTAGTGGTTTGGTACTGGGCGACACCGGGGAGCTGTTTTTT,CASGLVLGDTGELFF
NA,TRBD1,TRBV6-5,TRBJ1-2,TGTGCCAGCAGTTATGGACAGGCAACGGTTCATGGCTACACCTTC,CASSYGQATVHGYTF
NA,NA,TRBV11-3,TRBJ2-6,TGTGCCAGCAGCCCTTCCGGTGCCTTTGGGGCCAACGTCCTGACTTTC,CASSPSGAFGANVLTF
NA,NA,TRBV7-9,TRBJ1-1,TGTGCCAGCAGCCGCGTTTGGACTGAAGCTTTCTTT,CASSRVWTEAFF
NA,NA,TRBV7-3,TRBJ1-6,TGTGCCAGCAGCCGAGCTGGGGATTCACCCCTCCACTTT,CASSRAGDSPLHF
NA,NA,TRBV5-8,TRBJ1-5,TGTGCCAGCAGCCGGACAGTATCGGAACCCAATCAGCCCCAGCATTTT,CASSRTVSEPNQPQHF
NA,NA,TRBV9,TRBJ1-1,TGTGCCAGCAGCGTAGGAGAGGTGAACACTGAAGCTTTCTTT,CASSVGEVNTEAFF
NA,NA,TRBV7-9,TRBJ2-5,TGTGCCAGCAGCCCGATCGGACAGTCCAAAGAGACCCAGTACTTC,CASSPIGQSKETQYF